These 11 T cell receptor beta chains were sequenced from one sample in a study of cytomegalovirus exposure and HLA in healthy donors. Amplification used 60 Vbeta primers and 13 Jbeta primers. Method: immunoSEQ multiplex PCR; TCRdb's copy keeps in-frame clones and lacks some. The sample carries approximately 170,000 clones, around 80% recorded once. The sample taken for sequencing was PBMCs. These receptors originate from a woman between 35 and 50 years old in good health and CMV-seropositive.

For the CDR3, the DNA is TGCAGCGTTGGCAGAACAGGGAACACTGAAGCTTTCTTT. It codes for CSVGRTGNTEAFF. The chain couples TRBV29-1 to TRBJ1-1, with D possibly matching TRBD1 (5 bases). The CDR3 length is 13 residues. CDR1 SQVTM and CDR2 ANQGSEA come from the germline V gene. Trimming left V 4 bases short and J 1 base short, with 10 bases between.

The genes are TRBV11-2 and TRBJ2-3, with 7 bases that match TRBD2. This CDR3 region has 15 residues. Unmatched junction bases numbered 7, after V lost 2 bases and J lost 5 bases. Germline assignment: CDR1 SGHAT and CDR2 FQNNGV. Written as DNA, the CDR3 is TGTGCCAGCAGCTTAAGCCGCGGGGGTAGAGATACGCAGTATTTT. Translated, it gives CASSLSRGGRDTQYF.

CDR3 nucleotide sequence: TGTGCCAGCAGGGCCACTAGCGGGGCTGCAGGGGAGCTGTTTTTT. It yields the protein CASRATSGAAGELFF. This rearrangement joins TRBV6-4 to TRBJ2-2, with 10 nucleotides matching TRBD2. This CDR3 is built from 15 residues. In germline, CDR1 is MRHNA, CDR2 SNTAGT. V trimming: 6 bases; J trimming: 8 bases; junction bases outside the gene matches: 9.

The chain has TRBV2 and TRBJ2-7; 10 positions agree with TRBD2. From germline, CDR1 is SNHLY and CDR2 FYNNEI. The CDR3 runs to 15 residues. Trimming took 9 bases from V and 1 from J; bases not matched to a gene: 9. CDR3 sequence: CASKSGTSVSYEQYF. As DNA, the CDR3 is TGTGCCAGTAAATCCGGGACTAGCGTATCCTACGAGCAGTACTTC.

The chain combines TRBV9 with TRBJ1-2, with TRBD1 matching over 11 bases. The V gene's germline CDR1 is SGDLS and CDR2 YYNGEE. V lost 3 bases, J lost 6 bases, and 4 bases stayed unmatched. This CDR3 spans 14 amino acids. The CDR3 spells CASSDGQGANGYTF. As DNA, the CDR3 is TGTGCCAGCAGCGACGGACAGGGGGCGAATGGCTACACCTTC. The whole variable domain, remainder taken from reference TRBV9 and TRBJ1-2, is DSGVTQTPKHLITATGQRVTLRCSPRSGDLSVYWYQQSLDQGLQFLIQYYNGEERAKGNILERFSAQQFPDLHSELNLSSLELGDSALYFCASSDGQGANGYTFGSGTRLTVV.

This clone was observed a few times. This chain uses TRBV7-3 with TRBJ2-2, with D unresolved. Germline V gene data show CDR1 as SGHTA and CDR2 as FQGTGA. This CDR3 comprises 13 residues. The V end was cut by 5 bases, the J end by 5 bases, with 9 bases between. The CDR3 is CASSLHRTGELFF. As DNA, the CDR3 is TGTGCCAGCAGCCTTCATCGGACCGGGGAGCTGTTTTTT.

This clone has just a few counts. CDR3 sequence (DNA): TGTGCCAGCAGGCGACAGGGGGCGGGCACTGAAGCTTTCTTT. This codes for CASRRQGAGTEAFF. The chain employs TRBV14 and TRBJ1-1; TRBD1 matches at 10 bases. CDR3 size: 14 residues. The germline V gene has CDR1 SGHDN and CDR2 FVKESK. J gave up 4 bases and V 6 bases, and 5 bases lay outside the gene matches.

The rearrangement uses TRBV30 and TRBJ2-3, with 10 bases aligning to TRBD1. Germline trimming cut 3 bases from V and 1 base from J; bases unmatched to any gene: 4. Germline lookup yields CDR1 GTSNPN and CDR2 SVGIG (reference sequence). This CDR3 has 15 amino acids. The CDR3 DNA reads TGTGCCTGGAGGAGGGGGACAGGGGGCACAGATACGCAGTATTTT. Amino acids: CAWRRGTGGTDTQYF.

The chain couples TRBV11-2 to TRBJ2-1, with a possible D match to TRBD1 (5 bases). The CDR3 has 19 amino acids. Germline V gives CDR1 SGHAT, CDR2 FQNNGV. The ends were cut back, 1 base at V and 2 bases at J, with 21 bases in the middle. The CDR3 bases are TGTGCCAGCAGCTTAGGGGGCTTAATGCCACGGGTCACCTACAATGAGCAGTTCTTC. This translates into CASSLGGLMPRVTYNEQFF.

This clone came up once. This chain connects TRBV5-1 to TRBJ1-6; 9 bases map to TRBD1. Trimming at V came to 4 bases and at J to 10 bases, leaving 15 bases not matched to a gene. There are 17 residues in the CDR3. Germline-derived CDR1 and CDR2 are SGHRS and YFSETQ. The CDR3 DNA follows: TGCGCCAGCAGCGCCACCCCCGGGACAGGGAGCCTGTCACCCCTCCACTTT. It translates to CASSATPGTGSLSPLHF.

V gene TRBV28 combines with J gene TRBJ1-3; 10 bases align to TRBD1. V was clipped by 4 bases and J by 5 bases; unmatched bases: 8. Germline CDR1 is MDHEN and CDR2 is SYDVKM. The CDR3 contains 16 residues. The chain's CDR3 is CASSSAGTGVRNTIYF. Here the CDR3 DNA reads TGTGCCAGCAGTTCCGCCGGGACAGGGGTCCGAAACACCATATATTTT.